This T cell receptor (beta chain) originates from a study of T cells in Graves' hyperthyroidism and ophthalmopathy. Amplification yielded TCR beta CDR3 regions, with RNA transcripts as the source. HTBI primers were the set used in a first-round RT-PCR of the TCR CDR3. TCRdb analysed the multiplex PCR reads with MiXCR anew, one entry per CDR3 protein. This sample yields roughly 580,000 distinct CDR3 sequences, of which about half are seen a single time; roughly 8.2% belongs to the top ten. CDR3 size: 13 residues. The germline V and J ends were trimmed by 6 bases and 1 base, with 10 bases remaining between them. CDR1 and CDR2 (germline): ENHRY, SYGVKD.

The sequence derives from a woman under 30 with Graves' hyperthyroidism. This sequence joins TRBV10-3 and TRBJ2-7; no definite D call. The sequencing input was peripheral blood or thyroid tissue (not recorded which). The CDR3 region has the DNA TGTGCCATCAGCGCCGCACGGTCCTACGAGCAGTACTTC. It codes for CAISAARSYEQYF.